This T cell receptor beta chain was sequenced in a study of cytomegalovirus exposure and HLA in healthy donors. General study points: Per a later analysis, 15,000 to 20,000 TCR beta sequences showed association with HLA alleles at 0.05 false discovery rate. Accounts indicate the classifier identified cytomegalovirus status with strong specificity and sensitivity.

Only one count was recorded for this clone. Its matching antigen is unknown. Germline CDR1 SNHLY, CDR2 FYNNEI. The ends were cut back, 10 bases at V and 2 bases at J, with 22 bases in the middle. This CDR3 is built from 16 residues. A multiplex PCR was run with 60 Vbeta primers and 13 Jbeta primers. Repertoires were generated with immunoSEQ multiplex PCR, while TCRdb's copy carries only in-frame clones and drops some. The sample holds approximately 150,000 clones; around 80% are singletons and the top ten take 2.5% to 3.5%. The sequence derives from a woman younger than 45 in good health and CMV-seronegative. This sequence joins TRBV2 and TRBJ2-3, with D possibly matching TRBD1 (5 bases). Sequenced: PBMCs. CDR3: CAIGVGPDHATDTQYF. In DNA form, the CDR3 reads TGTGCCATAGGGGTCGGGCCCGACCATGCCACAGATACGCAGTATTTT.